The 27 T cell receptor beta chains below come from one sample, sequenced in a study of T cell responses to AZD1222 COVID-19 vaccine. Produced via immunoSEQ multiplex PCR; TCRdb's table is partial and in-frame only. The sample records 96,000 or so clones, about 88% being singletons. The sample here was peripheral blood, taken on day 0 of AZD1222 vaccination. The receptors stem from an adult in good health.

V and J are TRBV7-2 and TRBJ2-1; no clear D gene. In germline, CDR1 is SGHTA, CDR2 FQGNSA. Trimming shortened V by 1 base and J by 8 bases, and 15 bases separated the two germline ends. The length of the CDR3 is 15 residues. In DNA, the CDR3 is TGTGCCAGCAGCTTAGAAATTGGCCCCTTCTATGAGCAGTTCTTC. Translating gives CASSLEIGPFYEQFF.

The chain couples TRBV5-5 to TRBJ2-3; D uncertain. The germline CDR1 and CDR2 sequences are SGHKS and YYEKEE (reference sequence). The length of the CDR3 is 14 residues. V gave up 4 bases and J gave up 1 base, with 10 bases separating them. CDR3 sequence reads: CASSEGFGTDTQYF. The CDR3 nucleotides are TGTGCCAGCAGCGAAGGGTTCGGCACAGATACGCAGTATTTT.

The genes are TRBV7-8 and TRBJ2-3, with 9 bases matching TRBD2. Germline loops: CDR1 SGHVS, CDR2 FQNEAQ. CDR3 size: 19 residues. With 5 bases clipped from V and 2 bases from J, the junction kept 17 bases outside the gene matches. The CDR3 region is CASSRDSGGASIITDTQYF. The CDR3 DNA reads TGTGCCAGCAGCCGAGATAGCGGGGGCGCCTCTATAATCACAGATACGCAGTATTTT. The whole variable domain, remainder taken from reference TRBV7-8 and TRBJ2-3, is GAGVSQSPRYKVAKRGQDVALRCDPISGHVSLFWYQQALGQGPEFLTYFQNEAQLDKSGLPSDRFFAERPEGSVSTLKIQRTQQEDSAVYLCASSRDSGGASIITDTQYFGPGTRLTVL.

V is TRBV13 and J is TRBJ2-7; D remains unclear. CDR3 length: 14 amino acids. V gave up 1 base and J gave up 0 bases, with 7 bases separating them. CDR1 is PRHDT, CDR2 FYEKMQ, per germline (reference sequence). The CDR3 nucleotides read TGTGCCAGCAGCTTAGCGGCTAGCTCCTACGAGCAGTACTTC. Its translation: CASSLAASSYEQYF. Looking up the rest from reference TRBV13 and TRBJ2-7 gives the full variable domain: AAGVIQSPRHLIKEKRETATLKCYPIPRHDTVYWYQQGPGQDPQFLISFYEKMQSDKGSIPDRFSAQQFSDYHSELNMSSLELGDSALYFCASSLAASSYEQYFGPGTRLTVT.

V and J are TRBV5-5 and TRBJ2-7; tentatively, D is TRBD2 (5 bases). Germline V gives CDR1 SGHKS, CDR2 YYEKEE (reference sequence). The V and J ends lost 3 bases and 1 base respectively, with 23 bases between them. The CDR3 contains 18 residues. This CDR3 is CASSSPGGSRPLSYEQYF. As DNA, the CDR3 is TGTGCCAGCAGCTCCCCCGGTGGGAGCAGACCCTTGTCCTACGAGCAGTACTTC.

The chain couples TRBV2 to TRBJ1-4; D gene unclear. Germline V gives CDR1 SNHLY, CDR2 FYNNEI. The V and J ends lost 0 bases and 8 bases respectively, with 4 bases between them. The CDR3 runs to 12 residues. In nucleotides, the CDR3 is TGTGCCAGCAGTGAAGCAGGCGAAAAACTGTTTTTT. Protein sequence: CASSEAGEKLFF. Supplemented by reference TRBV2 and TRBJ1-4, the full variable domain reads EPEVTQTPSHQVTQMGQEVILRCVPISNHLYFYWYRQILGQKVEFLVSFYNNEISEKSEIFDDQFSVERPDGSNFTLKIRSTKLEDSAMYFCASSEAGEKLFFGSGTQLSVL.

The chain couples TRBV4-3 to TRBJ1-2; D might be TRBD1 (6 bases). Germline lookup yields CDR1 LGHNA and CDR2 YSLEER. V was cut by 0 bases and J by 5 bases, with 10 bases left in between. The CDR3 length is 14 residues. CDR3 in amino acids: CASSQEGGGYGYTF. For the CDR3, the DNA is TGCGCCAGCAGCCAAGAGGGGGGCGGGTATGGCTACACCTTC.

This clone was counted a few times. The V gene is TRBV6-2 or TRBV6-3, the J gene TRBJ2-3, with 8 nucleotides matching TRBD2. The CDR3 is 18 residues long. Unmatched junction bases numbered 11, after V lost 3 bases and J lost 0 bases. Germline V gene data show CDR1 as MNHEY and CDR2 as SVGEGT. The CDR3, as DNA: TGTGCCAGCAGTTATAGCAGCGGGGGAGGATCTAGCACAGATACGCAGTATTTT. Translating gives CASSYSSGGGSSTDTQYF.

The rearrangement joins TRBV6-5 to TRBJ2-7; D may be TRBD1 (6 bases). Deletions cut 10 bases from V and 0 bases from J, with 16 bases between. The CDR3 is made up of 14 amino acids. CDR1 and CDR2 (germline): MNHEY, SVGAGI. The DNA for the CDR3 is TGTGCCACCATCCGACAGGAGAGCTCCTACGAGCAGTACTTC. This gives the protein CATIRQESSYEQYF.

The rearrangement links TRBV19 to TRBJ2-7; D may be TRBD1 (6 bases). Germline V gene sequence: CDR1 LNHDA, CDR2 SQIVND (reference sequence). V was trimmed by 6 bases and J by 4 bases, leaving 13 bases between them. The CDR3 consists of 13 residues. CDR3 region: CASRGQSRYEQYF. The CDR3 DNA is TGTGCCAGTAGAGGACAGAGCCGGTACGAGCAGTACTTC.

The chain combines TRBV5-1 with TRBJ1-2, with D perhaps matching TRBD1 (6 bases). Germline CDR1 is SGHRS and CDR2 is YFSETQ. V dropped 4 bases and J dropped 5 bases, with 18 bases sitting between them. This CDR3 spans 15 amino acids. Here the CDR3 DNA reads TGCGCCAGCAGCACAGACCGGACAGACCGGTATGGCTACACCTTC. Translating gives CASSTDRTDRYGYTF.

This rearrangement joins TRBV7-8 to TRBJ1-3, with 8 bases fitting TRBD1. CDR1 and CDR2 from the germline V gene are SGHVS and FQNEAQ. Trimming at V came to 2 bases and at J to 7 bases, leaving 7 bases not matched to a gene. This CDR3 spans 15 amino acids. The CDR3 coding sequence is TGTGCCAGCAGCTTATCGTCAGGGGGCGCGAACACCATATATTTT. Amino acids: CASSLSSGGANTIYF.

The CDR3 is CASSVAGQGQVAFF. Here the CDR3 DNA reads TGTGCCAGCAGCGTAGCCGGACAGGGCCAGGTAGCTTTCTTT. The rearrangement uses TRBV9 and TRBJ1-1; 8 bases map to TRBD1. Germline-derived CDR1 and CDR2 are SGDLS and YYNGEE. Trimming at V came to 0 bases and at J to 10 bases, leaving 8 bases not matched to a gene. This CDR3 comprises 14 residues. The complete variable domain, with remaining parts taken from reference TRBV9 and TRBJ1-1, reads DSGVTQTPKHLITATGQRVTLRCSPRSGDLSVYWYQQSLDQGLQFLIQYYNGEERAKGNILERFSAQQFPDLHSELNLSSLELGDSALYFCASSVAGQGQVAFFGQGTRLTVV.

The rearrangement joins TRBV10-1 to TRBJ1-3; D ambiguous. Germline V gene sequence: CDR1 WNHNN, CDR2 SYGVQD (reference sequence). This CDR3 has 14 amino acids. V dropped 11 bases and J dropped 0 bases, with 14 bases sitting between them. The CDR3 here is CAGSPDTSGNTIYF. As DNA, the CDR3 is TGCGCCGGGTCGCCTGACACCTCTGGAAACACCATATATTTT.

V is TRBV29-1 and J is TRBJ1-3; D may be TRBD1 (5 bases). Trimming shortened V by 7 bases and J by 0 bases, and 10 bases separated the two germline ends. Germline values: CDR1 SQVTM, CDR2 ANQGSEA. The CDR3 sequence is 13 residues long. The CDR3 here is CSAQESSGNTIYF. Written as DNA, the CDR3 is TGCAGCGCACAGGAGAGCTCTGGAAACACCATATATTTT.

The chain links TRBV19 to TRBJ1-5, with no clear D. Germline assignment: CDR1 LNHDA and CDR2 SQIVND (reference sequence). This CDR3 has 15 residues. The V end lost 3 bases, the J end lost 4 bases, and 13 bases lay between the germline ends. This chain's CDR3 is CASSMDQAGNQPQHF. CDR3 nucleotides: TGTGCCAGTAGTATGGACCAGGCCGGGAATCAGCCCCAGCATTTT.

This chain uses TRBV28 with TRBJ2-5; 7 positions agree with TRBD1. Germline V lookup: CDR1 MDHEN, CDR2 SYDVKM. This CDR3 comprises 13 residues. V shed 4 bases and J 5 bases; nucleotides not matched to a gene: 4. The CDR3 DNA reads TGTGCCAGCAGTTCAAGGGGGCTCGAGACCCAGTACTTC. It encodes CASSSRGLETQYF.

The chain couples TRBV4-1 to TRBJ1-2, with D uncertain. Germline V gene data show CDR1 as MGHRA and CDR2 as YSYEKL. CDR3 length: 15 residues. Trimming shortened V by 6 bases and J by 7 bases, and 21 bases separated the two germline ends. For the CDR3, the DNA is TGCGCCAGCAGACAATCTTGGGTCCGGGCGGGTGGCTACACCTTC. Protein: CASRQSWVRAGGYTF.

The rearrangement links TRBV5-1 to TRBJ1-3; no definite D call. Germline loops: CDR1 SGHRS, CDR2 YFSETQ. This CDR3 is 12 amino acids long. V was trimmed by 0 bases and J by 8 bases, leaving 6 bases between them. This CDR3 is CASSLAGDTIYF. CDR3 nucleotide sequence: TGCGCCAGCAGCTTGGCTGGGGACACCATATATTTT.

The chain recombines TRBV7-2 with TRBJ2-7, with 9 bases lining up with TRBD2. V gave up 1 base and J gave up 2 bases; unmatched junction bases: 6. Germline V lookup: CDR1 SGHTA, CDR2 FQGNSA. CDR3 length: 16 amino acids. DNA for the CDR3: TGTGCCAGCAGCTTAGAGGTGGCTAGCGGGGCCTACGAGCAGTACTTC. Translation: CASSLEVASGAYEQYF. Filled out from reference TRBV7-2 and TRBJ2-7, the complete variable domain reads GAGVSQSPSNKVTEKGKDVELRCDPISGHTALYWYRQSLGQGLEFLIYFQGNSAPDKSGLPSDRFSAERTGGSVSTLTIQRTQQEDSAVYLCASSLEVASGAYEQYFGPGTRLTVT.

The rearrangement uses TRBV4-1 and TRBJ1-2, with 9 positions matching TRBD1. The V segment lost 1 base and the J segment 3 bases; nucleotides outside the gene matches: 3. The CDR3 runs to 15 residues. Germline lookup yields CDR1 MGHRA and CDR2 YSYEKL. DNA for the CDR3: TGCGCCAGCAGCCAAGGCGGACAGGGGTACTATGGCTACACCTTC. Encoded protein: CASSQGGQGYYGYTF.

The chain employs TRBV6-5 and TRBJ1-2; possible D gene TRBD1, 6 bases. The germline V and J ends were trimmed by 3 bases and 3 bases, with 11 bases remaining between them. The CDR3 consists of 14 residues. Germline V lookup: CDR1 MNHEY, CDR2 SVGAGI. The CDR3 sequence: CASSYEQGDYGYTF. CDR3 sequence (DNA): TGTGCCAGCAGTTATGAACAGGGAGACTATGGCTACACCTTC.

The rearrangement uses TRBV5-6 and TRBJ2-1; the D gene is possibly TRBD2 (6 bases). Germline CDR1 SGHDT, CDR2 YYEEEE. This CDR3 has 14 amino acids. The V end lost 3 bases, the J end lost 9 bases, and 16 bases lay between the germline ends. DNA for the CDR3: TGTGCCAGCAGCTCACGGGAGAGGGGAGGTGAGCAGTTCTTC. Protein sequence: CASSSRERGGEQFF.

This chain joins TRBV27 and TRBJ1-5, with D perhaps TRBD1 (5 bases). Between the trimmed V and J ends, which lost 6 bases and 4 bases, there was a span of 19 bases. This CDR3 is 16 amino acids long. The germline gives CDR1 MNHEY, CDR2 SMNVEV (reference sequence). CDR3 loop: CASRPLRGPRNQPQHF. The CDR3 DNA follows: TGTGCCAGCAGGCCGCTCCGGGGACCCAGGAATCAGCCCCAGCATTTT.

CDR3 sequence: CASSQGSGTEAFF. The CDR3 bases are TGCGCCAGCAGCCAGGGGAGCGGCACTGAAGCTTTCTTT. The chain carries TRBV5-1 and TRBJ1-1, with D maybe TRBD1 (6 bases). Germline CDR1 is SGHRS and CDR2 is YFSETQ. CDR3 size: 13 residues. Trimming removed 4 bases from V and 4 bases from J, with 11 bases in between.

This chain links TRBV6-5 with TRBJ1-1; D unclear. V lost 2 bases to trimming and J lost 4 bases, with 8 bases between them. The germline V gene has CDR1 MNHEY and CDR2 SVGAGI. This CDR3 contains 13 residues. The CDR3 nucleotides read TGTGCCAGCAGTTACACTGACGGCACTGAAGCTTTCTTT. The encoded protein is CASSYTDGTEAFF.

The chain recombines TRBV29-1 with TRBJ1-4, with 8 nucleotides matching TRBD1. V shed 4 bases, J shed 2 bases, and the junction held 0 bases outside the gene matches. The CDR3 runs 13 residues. Looked up from germline, CDR1 is SQVTM and CDR2 is ANQGSEA. CDR3 region: CSVGDRTNEKLFF. The CDR3 DNA follows: TGCAGCGTTGGGGACAGGACTAATGAAAAACTGTTTTTT.